These 26 T cell receptor beta chains came from one sample sequenced in a study of blood T cell repertoires in COVID-19. Method: immunoSEQ multiplex PCR; TCRdb's copy keeps in-frame clones and lacks some. Among tens of thousands of clones listed, 80% to 90% were seen once. Sample: peripheral blood. Receptors were obtained from a human donor in a cohort sampled during active COVID-19. The donor label of this sample is uncertain.

V gene TRBV5-8 combines with J gene TRBJ2-1; 7 bases match TRBD1. The germline CDR1 and CDR2 sequences are SGHTS and YDEGEE. With V trimmed by 2 bases and J by 6 bases, 8 bases remained unmatched. This CDR3 is built from 15 residues. In nucleotides, the CDR3 is TGTGCCAGCAGCTTCTATATTCAGGGGGTCAATGAGCAGTTCTTC. It encodes CASSFYIQGVNEQFF.

The rearrangement uses TRBV9 and TRBJ2-3; 8 bases agree with TRBD2. The CDR3 totals 19 residues. V lost 2 bases and J lost 2; bases outside the gene matches: 16. Germline assignment: CDR1 SGDLS and CDR2 YYNGEE. The CDR3: CASSVRDEERGPTTDTQYF. For the CDR3, the DNA is TGTGCCAGCAGCGTGAGGGATGAGGAGCGGGGGCCCACCACAGATACGCAGTATTTT.

In the case of this clone: The same CDR3 is also encoded by other DNA sequences in this sample. The J gene is TRBJ1-2, the V gene TRBV6-5; D is perhaps TRBD1 (5 bases). Trimming took off 0 bases at V and 6 bases at J, with 8 bases between the two ends. Germline V gives CDR1 MNHEY, CDR2 SVGAGI. This CDR3 spans 13 amino acids. CDR3 region: CASSYSGGDGYTF. The CDR3 DNA reads as TGTGCCAGCAGTTACTCCGGGGGTGATGGCTACACCTTC.

V and J are TRBV2 and TRBJ1-1, with TRBD1 matching 7 bases. Germline trimming cut 7 bases from V and 7 bases from J; bases unmatched to any gene: 9. CDR3 length: 13 residues. The germline gives CDR1 SNHLY, CDR2 FYNNEI. CDR3 DNA sequence: TGTGCCAGCAAACGACAGGGCCTCGTTGAAGCTTTCTTT. It yields the protein CASKRQGLVEAFF.

The chain links TRBV5-1 to TRBJ2-5, with 9 bases aligning to TRBD1. Germline trimming cut 4 bases from V and 7 bases from J; bases unmatched to any gene: 5. Per the germline V gene, CDR1 is SGHRS and CDR2 is YFSETQ. The CDR3 is made up of 13 amino acids. CDR3 nucleotide sequence: TGCGCCAGCAGCCCTGACAGGGGGGGGACCCAGTACTTC. Translation gives CASSPDRGGTQYF.

V gene TRBV19 combines with J gene TRBJ2-2, with TRBD2 as a possible D gene (7 bases). CDR1 LNHDA and CDR2 SQIVND come from the germline V gene (reference sequence). The CDR3 loop spans 14 amino acids. Deletions cut 7 bases from V and 2 bases from J, with 11 bases between. The CDR3 sequence: CASMRGPNTGELFF. Written as DNA, the CDR3 is TGTGCCAGTATGCGGGGGCCTAACACCGGGGAGCTGTTTTTT.

The V call is TRBV21-1, the J call TRBJ1-2; the D call TRBD1 from the table was never checked on the DNA. TRBV21-1 is deemed a pseudogene. This CDR3 spans 14 amino acids. This chain's CDR3 is CASRSTGFDYGYTF. The DNA of the CDR3 is TGTGCCAGCAGGTCGACAGGATTTGACTATGGCTACACCTTC.

This sequence joins TRBV10-3 and TRBJ1-2; TRBD1 is a possible D gene (5 bases). CDR1 is ENHRY and CDR2 is SYGVKD in the germline V gene. The CDR3 totals 14 residues. V dropped 3 bases and J dropped 2 bases, with 10 bases sitting between them. The CDR3 loop is CAISDRTTNYGYTF. The DNA of the CDR3 is TGTGCCATCAGTGACAGGACAACGAACTATGGCTACACCTTC.

The J gene is TRBJ1-3, the V gene TRBV10-3, with D unclear. Germline CDR1 is ENHRY and CDR2 is SYGVKD. The CDR3 extends over 16 amino acids. V lost 2 bases, J lost 1 base, and 12 bases lay in between. This chain's CDR3 is CAISEIGVPSGNTIYF. The CDR3 DNA is TGTGCCATCAGTGAGATCGGGGTTCCATCTGGAAACACCATATATTTT.

This clone was seen only once. This chain connects TRBV5-6 to TRBJ1-3; TRBD1 agrees at 7 bases. The germline V gene has CDR1 SGHDT and CDR2 YYEEEE. V shed 4 bases and J 0 bases; nucleotides not matched to a gene: 4. This CDR3 has 15 residues. This chain's CDR3 is CASSTTGSSGNTIYF. As DNA, the CDR3 is TGTGCCAGCAGCACGACAGGGAGCTCTGGAAACACCATATATTTT.

The chain has TRBV7-8 and TRBJ1-2; no definite D call. The CDR3 covers 12 residues. CDR1 SGHVS and CDR2 FQNEAQ come from the germline V gene. V was clipped by 5 bases and J by 4 bases, with 8 bases between them. The CDR3 loop reads CASSPGVYGYTF. CDR3 nucleotide sequence: TGTGCCAGCAGCCCCGGGGTCTATGGCTACACCTTC.

This chain uses TRBV5-1 with TRBJ2-3, with 10 bases identical to TRBD2. The CDR3 consists of 16 residues. Per germline, CDR1 SGHRS and CDR2 YFSETQ. V trimming: 2 bases; J trimming: 2 bases; junction bases outside the gene matches: 5. The CDR3 bases are TGCGCCAGCAGCTTCTCCCTAGCGGGGGTCACAGATACGCAGTATTTT. It encodes CASSFSLAGVTDTQYF.

V gene TRBV6-1 combines with J gene TRBJ2-7, with 7 positions matching TRBD1. CDR1 and CDR2 (germline): MNHNS, SASEGT. The J segment lost 6 bases and the V segment lost 1 base, leaving 12 bases of the junction unmatched. The CDR3 totals 16 residues. CDR3: CASSEGRQGPLGEQYF. For the CDR3, the DNA is TGTGCCAGCAGTGAAGGGAGACAGGGACCCCTGGGCGAGCAGTACTTC.

The V and J genes are TRBV6-1 and TRBJ1-5; D is possibly TRBD1 (5 bases). Germline CDR1 and CDR2: MNHNS and SASEGT. The CDR3 is 14 residues long. V was pared by 2 bases and J by 7 bases, with 12 bases between. CDR3: CASSERQGGQPQHF. CDR3 coding DNA: TGTGCCAGCAGTGAACGGCAGGGTGGGCAGCCCCAGCATTTT.

The CDR3 here is CASQGSLRAEAFF. The CDR3 DNA reads as TGTGCATCCCAGGGGAGCTTGAGGGCTGAAGCTTTCTTT. V gene TRBV18 combines with J gene TRBJ1-1, with a weak D call TRBD1 (6 bases). CDR1 and CDR2 from the germline V gene are KGHSH and LQKENI. The CDR3 is made up of 13 amino acids.

The chain uses TRBV5-1 and TRBJ1-1, with D tentatively TRBD1 (6 bases). In germline, CDR1 is SGHRS, CDR2 YFSETQ. V was shortened by 0 bases and J by 4 bases, with 10 bases between the two germline ends. The CDR3 loop spans 14 amino acids. CDR3 loop: CASSLAGVGTEAFF. CDR3 DNA: TGCGCCAGCAGCTTGGCAGGGGTTGGCACTGAAGCTTTCTTT.

The J gene is TRBJ2-4, the V gene TRBV6-2 or TRBV6-3; TRBD1 might be the D (5 bases). Per the germline V gene, CDR1 is MNHEY and CDR2 is SVGEGT. The CDR3 covers 14 residues. The V gene lost 5 bases and the J gene lost 8 bases, with 16 bases spanning the gap. In nucleotides, the CDR3 is TGTGCCAGCAGTCTCACTACACCCAGGGACATTCAGTACTTC. It encodes CASSLTTPRDIQYF.

The chain carries TRBV4-1 and TRBJ2-2, with 8 bases matching TRBD1. The CDR3 sequence is 15 residues long. Germline trimming cut 6 bases from V and 4 bases from J; bases unmatched to any gene: 7. Germline assignment: CDR1 MGHRA and CDR2 YSYEKL. CDR3: CASRKTGVGTGELFF. CDR3 in DNA: TGCGCCAGCAGAAAGACAGGGGTCGGCACCGGGGAGCTGTTTTTT.

This clone was seen only once. The chain is built from TRBV28 and TRBJ1-1; weak D call: TRBD1 (6 bases). Germline V gene sequence: CDR1 MDHEN, CDR2 SYDVKM. The CDR3 consists of 16 residues. Trimming cost V 3 bases and J 4 bases, with 18 bases left between them. The CDR3 protein is CASSFGVWGQGTEAFF. The CDR3 nucleotides are TGTGCCAGCAGTTTTGGGGTTTGGGGGCAGGGCACTGAAGCTTTCTTT. The full variable domain, rest sourced from reference TRBV28 and TRBJ1-1, is DVKVTQSSRYLVKRTGEKVFLECVQDMDHENMFWYRQDPGLGLRLIYFSYDVKMKEKGDIPEGYSVSREKKERFSLILESASTNQTSMYLCASSFGVWGQGTEAFFGQGTRLTVV.

Worth noting for this clone: Other DNA sequences in the same sample also yield this CDR3. The rearrangement joins TRBV19 to TRBJ1-2; weak D call: TRBD1 (6 bases). The V gene lost 4 bases and the J gene lost 3 bases, with 9 bases spanning the gap. This CDR3 contains 13 residues. CDR1 is LNHDA and CDR2 is SQIVND in the germline V gene (reference sequence). CDR3 sequence (DNA): TGTGCCAGTAGTACAGGGGAGTACTATGGCTACACCTTC. This sequence encodes CASSTGEYYGYTF.

V usage is TRBV3-1 (or the pseudogene TRBV3-2) and J usage is TRBJ1-5; D call uncertain. Trimming shortened V by 2 bases and J by 5 bases, and 16 bases separated the two germline ends. The germline gives CDR1 LGHDT, CDR2 YNNKEL (reference sequence). The CDR3 spans 16 residues. The DNA of the CDR3 is TGTGCCAGCAGCCAATCATCGTATGGGAGGGATCAGCCCCAGCATTTT. Translating it yields CASSQSSYGRDQPQHF.

This clone was detected a few times. The chain uses TRBV9 and TRBJ2-2, with D maybe TRBD1 (6 bases). Trimming shortened V by 4 bases and J by 1 base, and 11 bases separated the two germline ends. The CDR3 is made up of 15 amino acids. Germline values: CDR1 SGDLS, CDR2 YYNGEE. Here the CDR3 reads CASSSGVRNTGELFF. DNA for the CDR3: TGTGCCAGCAGCTCAGGGGTAAGGAACACCGGGGAGCTGTTTTTT.

The chain employs TRBV19 and TRBJ2-2; tentative D call: TRBD1 (5 bases). The CDR3 is made up of 16 amino acids. Looked up from germline, CDR1 is LNHDA and CDR2 is SQIVND (reference sequence). V lost 3 bases to trimming and J lost 1 base, with 12 bases between them. This chain's CDR3 is CASSMRPGWNTGELFF. The CDR3 DNA reads as TGTGCCAGTAGTATGCGGCCAGGGTGGAACACCGGGGAGCTGTTTTTT.

The rearrangement links TRBV11-3 to TRBJ2-5, with a tentative D call TRBD2 (6 bases). Germline values: CDR1 SGHNT, CDR2 YENEEA. CDR3 length equals 15 residues. V dropped 1 base and J dropped 1 base, with 10 bases sitting between them. For the CDR3, the DNA is TGTGCCAGCAGCTTAGGGCGGGGTCTCCAAGAGACCCAGTACTTC. This sequence encodes CASSLGRGLQETQYF.

J is TRBJ1-4 and V is TRBV15; no definite D call. The CDR3 contains 15 residues. CDR1 is LNHNV, CDR2 YYDKDF, per germline (reference sequence). V lost 4 bases and J 0 bases, leaving 9 bases between the germline ends. CDR3 sequence reads: CATSTGGSTNEKLFF. In nucleotides, the CDR3 is TGTGCCACCAGCACCGGAGGATCAACTAATGAAAAACTGTTTTTT.

The chain joins TRBV19 to TRBJ2-1, with D unclear. The CDR3 extends over 14 amino acids. Germline CDR1 reads LNHDA; CDR2 reads SQIVND (reference sequence). Trimming took off 8 bases at V and 6 bases at J, with 17 bases between the two ends. This CDR3 is CASAPRPQANEQFF. CDR3 sequence (DNA): TGTGCCAGTGCCCCACGACCGCAGGCCAATGAGCAGTTCTTC.